This is a list of T cell receptor beta chains from one sample in a study of blood T cell repertoires in COVID-19. Repertoires were generated with immunoSEQ multiplex PCR, while TCRdb's copy carries only in-frame clones and drops some. Of fewer than 300,000 clones in the sample, 80% to 90% were seen once. Sequenced: PBMCs or T cells enriched from blood (not recorded which). The receptors shown here come from a woman in her twenties or thirties who had recovered from COVID-19. CDR3s leave out the opening cysteine and the closing phenylalanine or tryptophan.

V gene	CDR3 protein
TRBV28	ASSPDTSYNSPLH
TRBV5-1	ASSNRGGETQY
TRBV15	ATSRDRGNSPLH
TRBV18	ASSPLDRAGANVLT
TRBV19	ASSPGTEAF
TRBV20-1	SASRGRENTIY
TRBV19	ASSIGSGKGQPQH
TRBV6-4	ASSRQLSFTNEQF
TRBV12-3/TRBV12-4	ASSAGTPYEQY
TRBV21-1	ASSKGAQGALSQPQH
TRBV5-4	ASTSGGHYGYT
TRBV7-9	ASSFFDREGYT
TRBV7-9	ASSTHRGAEETQY
TRBV5-4	ASSLGTANTEAF
TRBV24-1	ATSDRTSNKNIQY
TRBV6-5	ASSYLGAGDNYGYT
TRBV5-5	ASSLDLYEQY
TRBV7-8	ASSLGRLADIYNEQF
TRBV7-2	ASSLTSGLYNEQF
TRBV12-5	ASAPADRHSNQPQH
TRBV27	VSSFEIGGYEQY
TRBV19	ASSILQGEDGYT
TRBV27	ASSADRGGTEAF
TRBV6-5	ASSSGTGATNEKLF
TRBV5-1	ASSSTGTSGETQY
TRBV5-4	ASSSRTSGALTGELF
TRBV6-5	ASSPDRPNQPQH
TRBV7-9	ASSQQGVRSYEQY
TRBV20-1	SASRGFDT
TRBV3-1/TRBV3-2	ASSQAISGNTIY
TRBV6-5	ASSYWGTSGNEQY
TRBV19	ASSNRHADTQY
TRBV29-1	SVEDHETQY
TRBV30	AWSLATEAF